This T cell receptor (beta chain) was retrieved from a study of blood T cell repertoires in COVID-19. Study summary: T cells, B-cell-depleted T cells, or PBMCs provided the cDNA or gDNA that served as material.

Adults between roughly 18 and 90 years of age took part from about two dozen US areas. The data were produced by immunoSEQ multiplex PCR, yet TCRdb's version contains in-frame clones alone and is incomplete. The repertoire holds more than 250,000 clones, with around nine tenths as singletons. Deletions cut 4 bases from V and 4 bases from J, with 8 bases between. The CDR3 runs 12 residues. Sequencing used PBMCs or T cells enriched from blood (not recorded which). The origin of this receptor is a woman between 18 and 29 years old who had recovered from COVID-19. This chain uses TRBV12-3 or TRBV12-4 with TRBJ2-7; D ambiguous. In DNA form, the CDR3 reads TGTGCCAGCAGTTCAGACTGGTACGAGCAGTACTTC. This encodes CASSSDWYEQYF.